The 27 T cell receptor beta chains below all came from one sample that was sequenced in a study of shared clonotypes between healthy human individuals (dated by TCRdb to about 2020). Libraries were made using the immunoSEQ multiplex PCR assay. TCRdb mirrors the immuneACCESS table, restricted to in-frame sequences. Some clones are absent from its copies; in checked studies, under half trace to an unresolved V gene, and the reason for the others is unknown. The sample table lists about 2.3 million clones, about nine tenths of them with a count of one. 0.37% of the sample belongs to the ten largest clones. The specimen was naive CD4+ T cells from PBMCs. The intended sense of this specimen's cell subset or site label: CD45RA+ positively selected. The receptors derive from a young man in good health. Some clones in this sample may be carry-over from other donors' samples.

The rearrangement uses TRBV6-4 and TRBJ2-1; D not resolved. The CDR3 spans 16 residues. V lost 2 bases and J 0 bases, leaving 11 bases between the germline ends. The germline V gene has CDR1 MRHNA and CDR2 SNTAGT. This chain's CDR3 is CASSDGASSSYNEQFF. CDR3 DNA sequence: TGTGCCAGCAGTGACGGAGCGTCCAGCTCCTACAATGAGCAGTTCTTC.

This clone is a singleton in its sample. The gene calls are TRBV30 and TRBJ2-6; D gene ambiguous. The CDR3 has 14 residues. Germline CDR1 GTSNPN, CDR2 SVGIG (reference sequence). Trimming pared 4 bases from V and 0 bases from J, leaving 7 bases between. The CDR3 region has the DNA TGTGCCTGGACTCCCAGCTCTGGGGCCAACGTCCTGACTTTC. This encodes CAWTPSSGANVLTF.

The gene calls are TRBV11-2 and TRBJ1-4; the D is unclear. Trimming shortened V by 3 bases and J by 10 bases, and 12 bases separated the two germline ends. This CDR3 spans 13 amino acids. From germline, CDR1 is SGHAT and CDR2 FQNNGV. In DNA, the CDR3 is TGTGCCAGCAGCTTCGCTGGGGAGGCAAAACTGTTTTTT. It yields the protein CASSFAGEAKLFF.

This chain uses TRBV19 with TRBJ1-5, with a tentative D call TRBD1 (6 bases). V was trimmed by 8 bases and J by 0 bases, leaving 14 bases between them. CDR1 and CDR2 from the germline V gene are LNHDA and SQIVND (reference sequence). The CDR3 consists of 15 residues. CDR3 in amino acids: CASRVWDNSNQPQHF. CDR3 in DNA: TGTGCCAGTCGGGTCTGGGACAATAGCAATCAGCCCCAGCATTTT.

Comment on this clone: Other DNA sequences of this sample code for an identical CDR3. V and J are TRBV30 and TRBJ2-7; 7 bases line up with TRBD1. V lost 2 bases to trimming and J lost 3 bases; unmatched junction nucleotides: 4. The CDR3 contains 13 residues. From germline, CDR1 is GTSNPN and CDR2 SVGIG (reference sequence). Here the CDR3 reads CAWSPGQSYEQYF. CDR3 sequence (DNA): TGTGCCTGGAGTCCGGGACAGAGCTACGAGCAGTACTTC.

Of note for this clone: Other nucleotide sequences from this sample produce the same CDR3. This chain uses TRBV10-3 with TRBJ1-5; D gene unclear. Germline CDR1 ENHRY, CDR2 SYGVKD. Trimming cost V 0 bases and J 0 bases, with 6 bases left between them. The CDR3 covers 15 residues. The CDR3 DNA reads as TGTGCCATCAGTGAGTCGACGGTTAGCAATCAGCCCCAGCATTTT. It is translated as CAISESTVSNQPQHF.

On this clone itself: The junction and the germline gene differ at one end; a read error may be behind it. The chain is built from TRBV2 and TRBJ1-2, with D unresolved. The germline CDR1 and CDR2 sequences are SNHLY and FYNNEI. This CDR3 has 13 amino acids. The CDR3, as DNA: TGTGCCAGCAGTGAATATCTTGGTTCTACGGGAATCTTC. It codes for CASSEYLGSTGIF.

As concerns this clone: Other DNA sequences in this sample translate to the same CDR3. CDR3 sequence: CAWSVAGANVLTF. For the CDR3, the DNA is TGTGCCTGGAGTGTGGCTGGGGCCAACGTCCTGACTTTC. This chain connects TRBV30 to TRBJ2-6; D ambiguous. CDR1 and CDR2 from the germline V gene are GTSNPN and SVGIG (reference sequence). With 0 bases removed from V and 2 bases from J, the gap between germline ends came to 2 bases. This CDR3 contains 13 residues.

CDR3 region: CASSIGTPNYGYTF. The CDR3 bases are TGTGCCAGTAGTATCGGGACACCTAACTATGGCTACACCTTC. The chain uses TRBV19 and TRBJ1-2; D possibly corresponds to TRBD1 (6 bases). The CDR3 consists of 14 residues. Germline V gene sequence: CDR1 LNHDA, CDR2 SQIVND (reference sequence). V was trimmed by 3 bases and J by 0 bases, leaving 8 bases between them.

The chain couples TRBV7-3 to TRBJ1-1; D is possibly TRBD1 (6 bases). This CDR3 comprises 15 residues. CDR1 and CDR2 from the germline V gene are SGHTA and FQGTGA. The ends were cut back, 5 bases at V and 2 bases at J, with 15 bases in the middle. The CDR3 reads CASSPDGGANTEAFF. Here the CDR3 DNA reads TGTGCCAGCAGCCCTGATGGGGGGGCAAACACTGAAGCTTTCTTT.

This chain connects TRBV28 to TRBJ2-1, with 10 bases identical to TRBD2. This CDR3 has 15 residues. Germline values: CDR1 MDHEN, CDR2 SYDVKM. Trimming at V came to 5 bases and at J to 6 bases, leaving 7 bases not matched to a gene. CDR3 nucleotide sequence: TGTGCCAGCAGTCTCCTAGCGGGAGCGCTCAATGAGCAGTTCTTC. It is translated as CASSLLAGALNEQFF.

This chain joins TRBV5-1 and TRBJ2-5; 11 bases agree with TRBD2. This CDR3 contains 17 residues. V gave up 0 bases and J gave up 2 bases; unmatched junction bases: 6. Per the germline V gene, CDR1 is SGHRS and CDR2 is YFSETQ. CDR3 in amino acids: CASSLAVAGGRQETQYF. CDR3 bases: TGCGCCAGCAGCTTGGCCGTAGCGGGAGGGAGACAAGAGACCCAGTACTTC.

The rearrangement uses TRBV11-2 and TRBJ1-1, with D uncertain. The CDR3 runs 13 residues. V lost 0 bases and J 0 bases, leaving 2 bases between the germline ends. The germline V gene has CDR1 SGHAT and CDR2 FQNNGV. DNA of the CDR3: TGTGCCAGCAGCTTAGAAGTGAACACTGAAGCTTTCTTT. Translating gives CASSLEVNTEAFF.

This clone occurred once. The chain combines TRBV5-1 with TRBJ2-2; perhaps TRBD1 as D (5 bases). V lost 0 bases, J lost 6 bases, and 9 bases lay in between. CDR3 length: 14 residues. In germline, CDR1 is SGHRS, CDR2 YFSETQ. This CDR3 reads CASSLEWGPGELFF. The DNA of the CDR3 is TGCGCCAGCAGCTTGGAGTGGGGCCCCGGGGAGCTGTTTTTT.

This CDR3 reads CASKVHSGNTIYF. Here the CDR3 DNA reads TGTGCCAGCAAAGTGCACTCTGGAAACACCATATATTTT. V gene TRBV21-1 combines with J gene TRBJ1-3. TRBV21-1 corresponds to a pseudogene. There are 13 residues in the CDR3.

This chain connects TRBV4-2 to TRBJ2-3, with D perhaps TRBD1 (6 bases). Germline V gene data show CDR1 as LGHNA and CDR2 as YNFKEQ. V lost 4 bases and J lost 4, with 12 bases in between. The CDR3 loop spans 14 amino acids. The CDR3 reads CASSPGQTSDTQYF. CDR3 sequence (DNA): TGTGCCAGCAGCCCTGGACAGACATCAGATACGCAGTATTTT.

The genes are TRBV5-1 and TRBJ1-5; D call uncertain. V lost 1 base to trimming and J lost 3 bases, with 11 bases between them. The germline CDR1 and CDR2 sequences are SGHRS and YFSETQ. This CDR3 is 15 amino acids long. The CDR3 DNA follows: TGCGCCAGCAGCTTGCATTGGGAATTCAATCAGCCCCAGCATTTT. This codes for CASSLHWEFNQPQHF.

CDR3 in amino acids: CASSLLTGLYEQFF. The CDR3 nucleotides are TGTGCCAGCAGCCTCTTAACCGGGTTGTATGAGCAGTTCTTC. The chain carries TRBV7-2 and TRBJ2-1; D remains ambiguous. Trimming took 5 bases from V and 8 from J, leaving 16 bases between them. The CDR3 loop spans 14 amino acids. Looked up from germline, CDR1 is SGHTA and CDR2 is FQGNSA.

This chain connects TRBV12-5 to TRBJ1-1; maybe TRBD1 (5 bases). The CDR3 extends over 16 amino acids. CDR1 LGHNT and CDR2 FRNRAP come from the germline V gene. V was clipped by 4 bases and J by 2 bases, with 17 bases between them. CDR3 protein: CASGCPDPTENTEAFF. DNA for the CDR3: TGTGCTAGTGGTTGCCCTGACCCGACAGAAAACACTGAAGCTTTCTTT.

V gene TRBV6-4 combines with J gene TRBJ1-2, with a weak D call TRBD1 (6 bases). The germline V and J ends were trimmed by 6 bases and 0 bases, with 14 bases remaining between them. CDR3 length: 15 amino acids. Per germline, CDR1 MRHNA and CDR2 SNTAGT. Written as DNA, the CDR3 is TGTGCCAGCAGAGCAGCAGGGGCGCCTAACTATGGCTACACCTTC. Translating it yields CASRAAGAPNYGYTF.

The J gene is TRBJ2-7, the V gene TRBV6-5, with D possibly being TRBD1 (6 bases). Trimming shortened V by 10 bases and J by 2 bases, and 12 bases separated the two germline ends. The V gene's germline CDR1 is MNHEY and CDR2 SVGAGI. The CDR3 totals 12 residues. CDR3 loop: CANHREPYEQYF. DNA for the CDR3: TGTGCCAACCACAGGGAACCCTACGAGCAGTACTTC.

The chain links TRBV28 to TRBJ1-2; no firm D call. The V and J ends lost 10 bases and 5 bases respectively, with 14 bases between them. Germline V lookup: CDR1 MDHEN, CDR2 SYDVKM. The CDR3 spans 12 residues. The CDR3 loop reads CATVAARYGYTF. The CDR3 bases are TGTGCCACCGTCGCGGCTCGTTATGGCTACACCTTC.

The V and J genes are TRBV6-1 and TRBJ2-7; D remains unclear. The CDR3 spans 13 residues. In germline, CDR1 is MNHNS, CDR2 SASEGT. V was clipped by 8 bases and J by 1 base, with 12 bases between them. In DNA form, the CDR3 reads TGTGCCAGCGGCCGGGTCCGATCCTACGAGCAGTACTTC. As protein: CASGRVRSYEQYF.

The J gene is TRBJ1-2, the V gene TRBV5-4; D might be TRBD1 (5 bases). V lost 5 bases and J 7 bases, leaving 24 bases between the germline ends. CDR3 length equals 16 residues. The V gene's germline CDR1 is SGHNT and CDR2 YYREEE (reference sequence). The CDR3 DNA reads TGTGCCAGCAGAGCCGAGACAGCGGATATTGTAGGTGGCTACACCTTC. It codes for CASRAETADIVGGYTF.

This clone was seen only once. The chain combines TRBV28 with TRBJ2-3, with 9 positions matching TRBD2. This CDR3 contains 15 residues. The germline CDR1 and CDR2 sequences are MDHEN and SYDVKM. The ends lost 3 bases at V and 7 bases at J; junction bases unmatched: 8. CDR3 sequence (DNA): TGTGCCAGCAGTTTGATGCGGGAGGGCCGAAATACGCAGTATTTT. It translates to CASSLMREGRNTQYF.

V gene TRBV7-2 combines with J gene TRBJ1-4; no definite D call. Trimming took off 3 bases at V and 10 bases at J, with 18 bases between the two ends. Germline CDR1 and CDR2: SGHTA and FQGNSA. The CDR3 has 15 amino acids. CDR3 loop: CASSFSVPGVAKLFF. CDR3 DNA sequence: TGTGCCAGCAGCTTCTCAGTCCCCGGGGTCGCAAAACTGTTTTTT.

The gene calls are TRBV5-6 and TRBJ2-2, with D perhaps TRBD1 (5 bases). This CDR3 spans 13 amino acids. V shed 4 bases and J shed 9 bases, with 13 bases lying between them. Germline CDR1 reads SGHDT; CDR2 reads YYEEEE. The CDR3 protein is CASSILRARELFF. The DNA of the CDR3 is TGTGCCAGCAGCATACTCAGGGCTCGGGAGCTGTTTTTT.